This is a list of T cell receptor beta chains from one sample in a study of identical twins. TCRdb reprocessed the 5' RACE reads with MiXCR, giving one entry per CDR3 protein. This sample has around 650,000 distinct CDR3 sequences, with about 7.1% found just once. The same sample was also studied in work on yellow fever vaccine responses in identical twins.

Sequences were obtained from PBMCs. Receptors were obtained from a woman aged 18-29 years in good health. Each CDR3 is given with its conserved first and last residue. Each record gives: CDR3 length, V gene, D gene, J gene, clone size, CDR3 DNA, CDR3 protein. The D gene is left open where the match is weak. Not all rows give a size; the values are once, few, many and, for expanded clones, a class.

cdr3_length: 14
v_call: TRBV7-9
d_call: .
j_call: TRBJ1-6
clone_size: .
cdr3_nt: TGTGCCAGCAGACCCGACGCCGATAATTCACCCCTCCACTTT
cdr3_aa: CASRPDADNSPLHF

cdr3_length: 15
v_call: TRBV4-1
d_call: .
j_call: TRBJ1-2
clone_size: many
cdr3_nt: TGCGCCAGCAGCCAAGAGCCAGGAACTAACTATGGCTACACCTTC
cdr3_aa: CASSQEPGTNYGYTF

cdr3_length: 17
v_call: TRBV24-1
d_call: TRBD1
j_call: TRBJ2-1
clone_size: few
cdr3_nt: TGTGCCACCAGTGATGCCTCAGGGGGTTCTTTCTACAATGAGCAGTTCTTC
cdr3_aa: CATSDASGGSFYNEQFF

cdr3_length: 14
v_call: TRBV5-6
d_call: TRBD1
j_call: TRBJ2-5
clone_size: .
cdr3_nt: TGTGCCAGCAGCTCGACAGGGGATGGGGAGACCCAGTACTTC
cdr3_aa: CASSSTGDGETQYF

cdr3_length: 15
v_call: TRBV25-1
d_call: .
j_call: TRBJ2-1
clone_size: few
cdr3_nt: TGTGCCAGCAGTGATAGCCCAGTCCCCTACAATGAGCAGTTCTTC
cdr3_aa: CASSDSPVPYNEQFF

cdr3_length: 16
v_call: TRBV18
d_call: TRBD1
j_call: TRBJ2-6
clone_size: .
cdr3_nt: TGTGCCAGCTCACCAACAGGGGGCACTGGGGCCAACGTCCTGACTTTC
cdr3_aa: CASSPTGGTGANVLTF

cdr3_length: 15
v_call: TRBV5-1
d_call: .
j_call: TRBJ2-5
clone_size: few
cdr3_nt: TGCGCCAGCAGCTTATCCAGGGCGGCTGGGGAGACCCAGTACTTC
cdr3_aa: CASSLSRAAGETQYF

cdr3_length: 14
v_call: TRBV5-1
d_call: .
j_call: TRBJ2-1
clone_size: few
cdr3_nt: TGCGCCAGCAGCTTAGGACAGACCCCCGGTGAGCAGTTCTTC
cdr3_aa: CASSLGQTPGEQFF

cdr3_length: 12
v_call: TRBV9
d_call: .
j_call: TRBJ1-1
clone_size: few
cdr3_nt: TGTGCCAGCAGCCAGCAAAACACTGAAGCTTTCTTT
cdr3_aa: CASSQQNTEAFF

cdr3_length: 15
v_call: TRBV2
d_call: .
j_call: TRBJ2-3
clone_size: .
cdr3_nt: TGTGCCAGCAGTGGACTCAAGCATTCCACAGATACGCAGTATTTT
cdr3_aa: CASSGLKHSTDTQYF

cdr3_length: 17
v_call: TRBV5-1
d_call: TRBD1
j_call: TRBJ2-5
clone_size: .
cdr3_nt: TGCGCCAGCAGCTTGGCCCGGACAGGGTTCCGACGGGAGACCCAGTACTTC
cdr3_aa: CASSLARTGFRRETQYF

cdr3_length: 14
v_call: TRBV5-1
d_call: TRBD2
j_call: TRBJ2-7
clone_size: many
cdr3_nt: TGCGCCAGCAGCTGGGGACTAGATGTCTACGAGCAGTACTTC
cdr3_aa: CASSWGLDVYEQYF

cdr3_length: 13
v_call: TRBV3-1
d_call: .
j_call: TRBJ1-6
clone_size: .
cdr3_nt: TGTGCCAGCAGCGACACAAGGAATTCACCCCTCCACTTT
cdr3_aa: CASSDTRNSPLHF

cdr3_length: 14
v_call: TRBV11-1
d_call: .
j_call: TRBJ1-1
clone_size: few
cdr3_nt: TGTGCCAGCACCCCCTTGGGCGCGAACACTGAAGCTTTCTTT
cdr3_aa: CASTPLGANTEAFF

cdr3_length: 14
v_call: TRBV24-1
d_call: .
j_call: TRBJ1-5
clone_size: few
cdr3_nt: TGTGCCACCAGTGCCGGTTGGAGCAATCAGCCCCAGCATTTT
cdr3_aa: CATSAGWSNQPQHF

cdr3_length: 16
v_call: TRBV4-1
d_call: TRBD2
j_call: TRBJ2-1
clone_size: few
cdr3_nt: TGCGCCAGCAGCCAAGATGGGGCGGGGGGGCCCCAGGAGCAGTTCTTC
cdr3_aa: CASSQDGAGGPQEQFF

cdr3_length: 15
v_call: TRBV2
d_call: TRBD2
j_call: TRBJ2-3
clone_size: few
cdr3_nt: TGTGCCAGCAGTGAGCGCGGGAGGGCCGCAGATACGCAGTATTTT
cdr3_aa: CASSERGRAADTQYF

cdr3_length: 19
v_call: TRBV5-1
d_call: TRBD1
j_call: TRBJ1-1
clone_size: .
cdr3_nt: TGCGCCAGCCCCCAAATCCGGGACAGGGTATCCGGACAGGTCACTGAAGCTTTCTTT
cdr3_aa: CASPQIRDRVSGQVTEAFF

cdr3_length: 13
v_call: TRBV5-1
d_call: .
j_call: TRBJ2-7
clone_size: many
cdr3_nt: TGCGCCAGCCAACCAAGTGACTCCTACGAGCAGTACTTC
cdr3_aa: CASQPSDSYEQYF

cdr3_length: 15
v_call: TRBV27
d_call: TRBD2
j_call: TRBJ2-7
clone_size: many
cdr3_nt: TGTGCCAGCAGGGGAGCGGGGTTAAGCTCCTACGAGCAGTACTTC
cdr3_aa: CASRGAGLSSYEQYF

cdr3_length: 19
v_call: TRBV4-1
d_call: .
j_call: TRBJ1-6
clone_size: .
cdr3_nt: TGCGCCAGCAGCCAAGCTGGGGTACTCGGTGGGTCCTATAATTCACCCCTCCACTTT
cdr3_aa: CASSQAGVLGGSYNSPLHF

cdr3_length: 16
v_call: TRBV3-1
d_call: .
j_call: TRBJ2-7
clone_size: .
cdr3_nt: TGTGCCAGCAGCGAAACCTCCGGGACGCTCTCCTACGAGCAGTACTTC
cdr3_aa: CASSETSGTLSYEQYF

cdr3_length: 16
v_call: TRBV10-2
d_call: TRBD2
j_call: TRBJ2-1
clone_size: many
cdr3_nt: TGCGCCAGCAGTCGGGGAAGGGAGGGGATATACAATGAGCAGTTCTTC
cdr3_aa: CASSRGREGIYNEQFF

cdr3_length: 17
v_call: TRBV12-3/TRBV12-4
d_call: TRBD1
j_call: TRBJ1-3
clone_size: many
cdr3_nt: TGTGCCAGCAGTCCCGGGGAGGGGGCTCCTTTTTCGAACACCATATATTTT
cdr3_aa: CASSPGEGAPFSNTIYF

cdr3_length: 15
v_call: TRBV10-3
d_call: TRBD1
j_call: TRBJ2-2
clone_size: .
cdr3_nt: TGTGCCACTGCCTCCCCGGGACAGGGACCCGGGGAGCTGTTTTTT
cdr3_aa: CATASPGQGPGELFF

cdr3_length: 16
v_call: TRBV5-1
d_call: .
j_call: TRBJ2-1
clone_size: .
cdr3_nt: TGCGCCAGCAGCTCTCAAACAGGAGAAAAAAACAATGAGCAGTTCTTC
cdr3_aa: CASSSQTGEKNNEQFF

cdr3_length: 14
v_call: TRBV12-3/TRBV12-4
d_call: .
j_call: TRBJ1-4
clone_size: many
cdr3_nt: TGTGCCAGCAGTTCCGGCAGGGTCGGAGAAAAACTGTTTTTT
cdr3_aa: CASSSGRVGEKLFF

cdr3_length: 14
v_call: TRBV15
d_call: .
j_call: TRBJ2-1
clone_size: .
cdr3_nt: TGTGCCACCAGCAGGATAGGGGGTTATAATGAGCAGTTCTTC
cdr3_aa: CATSRIGGYNEQFF

cdr3_length: 15
v_call: TRBV12-3/TRBV12-4
d_call: .
j_call: TRBJ2-1
clone_size: .
cdr3_nt: TGTGCCAGCAGTCAACAGGGTGGAACTTACAATGAGCAGTTCTTC
cdr3_aa: CASSQQGGTYNEQFF

cdr3_length: 17
v_call: TRBV7-3
d_call: TRBD2
j_call: TRBJ2-1
clone_size: once
cdr3_nt: TGTGCCATCTGTTTCTCTAGGCTGGCTAGCGGGAGTCCTGAGCAGTTCTTC
cdr3_aa: CAICFSRLASGSPEQFF

cdr3_length: 13
v_call: TRBV20-1
d_call: TRBD1
j_call: TRBJ1-2
clone_size: .
cdr3_nt: TGCAGTGTTCCGGACAGGGGGGTTGATGGCTACACCTTC
cdr3_aa: CSVPDRGVDGYTF

cdr3_length: 17
v_call: TRBV20-1
d_call: TRBD2
j_call: TRBJ2-2
clone_size: .
cdr3_nt: TGCTGTGCTAGAGATCGATTGCGGGAGGGCCTTGGCGGGGAGCTGTTTTTT
cdr3_aa: CCARDRLREGLGGELFF

cdr3_length: 15
v_call: TRBV6-4
d_call: .
j_call: TRBJ2-1
clone_size: .
cdr3_nt: TGTGCCAGCAGCGACGGGACTCTCTGGGATGGTGAGCAGTTCTTC
cdr3_aa: CASSDGTLWDGEQFF

cdr3_length: 16
v_call: TRBV27
d_call: .
j_call: TRBJ1-2
clone_size: many
cdr3_nt: TGTGCCAGCAGTATTACTCCGGGGGCGGCTACCTATGGCTACACCTTC
cdr3_aa: CASSITPGAATYGYTF

cdr3_length: 14
v_call: TRBV20-1
d_call: TRBD2
j_call: TRBJ2-3
clone_size: .
cdr3_nt: TGCAGTGCTAGAACTAGCGGGAGTTCGGATACGCAGTATTTT
cdr3_aa: CSARTSGSSDTQYF

cdr3_length: 11
v_call: TRBV5-6
d_call: .
j_call: TRBJ1-1
clone_size: few
cdr3_nt: TGTGCCAGCAGCTTGGAGGGGGAGACTTTCTTT
cdr3_aa: CASSLEGETFF

cdr3_length: 15
v_call: TRBV18
d_call: .
j_call: TRBJ1-1
clone_size: .
cdr3_nt: TGTGCCAGCTCACCACAGGGGGGGGAAGTCACTGAAGCTTTCTTT
cdr3_aa: CASSPQGGEVTEAFF

cdr3_length: 18
v_call: TRBV6-5
d_call: TRBD1
j_call: TRBJ2-4
clone_size: many
cdr3_nt: TGTGCCAGCAGTTCGCCTCCGGGACAGGGGGTAACCAAAAACATTCAGTACTTC
cdr3_aa: CASSSPPGQGVTKNIQYF

cdr3_length: 16
v_call: TRBV4-2
d_call: .
j_call: TRBJ2-1
clone_size: .
cdr3_nt: TGTGCCAGCAGCCTTGAGCGGCACAGCCAATACAATGAGCAGTTCTTC
cdr3_aa: CASSLERHSQYNEQFF

cdr3_length: 15
v_call: TRBV5-6
d_call: TRBD1
j_call: TRBJ2-5
clone_size: many
cdr3_nt: TGTGCCAGCAGCTTGGGACAGGGAGTACAAGAGACCCAGTACTTC
cdr3_aa: CASSLGQGVQETQYF

cdr3_length: 12
v_call: TRBV20-1
d_call: TRBD1
j_call: TRBJ2-7
clone_size: .
cdr3_nt: TGCAGTGCCGGACAGGGATCCTACGAGCAGTACTTC
cdr3_aa: CSAGQGSYEQYF

cdr3_length: 15
v_call: TRBV11-2
d_call: .
j_call: TRBJ1-1
clone_size: many
cdr3_nt: TGTGCCAGCAGCTTATGGGCAGGGCAAGGCACTGAAGCTTTCTTT
cdr3_aa: CASSLWAGQGTEAFF

cdr3_length: 14
v_call: TRBV2
d_call: .
j_call: TRBJ1-3
clone_size: .
cdr3_nt: TGTGCCAGCGGCTACCTCAGCTCTGGAAACACCATATATTTT
cdr3_aa: CASGYLSSGNTIYF

cdr3_length: 13
v_call: TRBV4-1
d_call: .
j_call: TRBJ2-7
clone_size: .
cdr3_nt: TGCGCCAGCAGCCAAGGGTTAGCCGGCGAGCAGTACTTC
cdr3_aa: CASSQGLAGEQYF

cdr3_length: 15
v_call: TRBV29-1
d_call: TRBD1
j_call: TRBJ1-5
clone_size: .
cdr3_nt: TGCAGCGTTGTCCTCGGACAGGGGGCAATTCAGCCCCAGCATTTT
cdr3_aa: CSVVLGQGAIQPQHF

cdr3_length: 21
v_call: TRBV27
d_call: TRBD2
j_call: TRBJ2-1
clone_size: .
cdr3_nt: TGTGCCAGCAGTCTAAGCGTACTAGCGGGAGGGTGGGTCGGCTCCTACAATGAGCAGTTCTTC
cdr3_aa: CASSLSVLAGGWVGSYNEQFF

cdr3_length: 11
v_call: TRBV29-1
d_call: TRBD2
j_call: TRBJ2-1
clone_size: .
cdr3_nt: TGCAGCGTTGACGGCGGGGGGAAGCAGTTCTTC
cdr3_aa: CSVDGGGKQFF

cdr3_length: 16
v_call: TRBV20-1
d_call: .
j_call: TRBJ2-3
clone_size: few
cdr3_nt: TGCAGTGCTAGAGATTTTTTCGCGGGGAAGCGGGATACGCAGTATTTT
cdr3_aa: CSARDFFAGKRDTQYF

cdr3_length: 13
v_call: TRBV10-3
d_call: .
j_call: TRBJ1-5
clone_size: many
cdr3_nt: TGTGCCATCAGTGAAAGGGAGAATCAGCCCCAGCATTTT
cdr3_aa: CAISERENQPQHF

cdr3_length: 11
v_call: TRBV11-2
d_call: .
j_call: TRBJ2-7
clone_size: few
cdr3_nt: TGTGCCAGCAGCACCTTGGCCGAGCAGTACTTC
cdr3_aa: CASSTLAEQYF

cdr3_length: 17
v_call: TRBV27
d_call: .
j_call: TRBJ2-3
clone_size: few
cdr3_nt: TGTGCCAGCAGTTTATCGCGCGGGTGGGGGCACACAGATACGCAGTATTTT
cdr3_aa: CASSLSRGWGHTDTQYF

cdr3_length: 15
v_call: TRBV25-1
d_call: TRBD1
j_call: TRBJ2-1
clone_size: .
cdr3_nt: TGTGCCAGCAGTGAATGGGACAGGGAGTCACCTGAGCAGTTCTTC
cdr3_aa: CASSEWDRESPEQFF

cdr3_length: 13
v_call: TRBV5-1
d_call: .
j_call: TRBJ2-2
clone_size: few
cdr3_nt: TGCGCCAGCAGCCAACCCCCTGTGAAGGAGCTGTTTTTT
cdr3_aa: CASSQPPVKELFF

cdr3_length: 14
v_call: TRBV2
d_call: .
j_call: TRBJ2-4
clone_size: few
cdr3_nt: TGTGCCAGCAGGAGACAGGGAGGCAAAAACATTCAGTACTTC
cdr3_aa: CASRRQGGKNIQYF

cdr3_length: 14
v_call: TRBV3-1
d_call: .
j_call: TRBJ2-7
clone_size: .
cdr3_nt: TGTGCCAGCAGCTCCCGGGACGGCCCCTACGAGCAGTACTTC
cdr3_aa: CASSSRDGPYEQYF